The 4 T cell receptor beta chains in this list originate from one sample, sequenced in a study of glioma-infiltrating T cells. The iRepertoire nested amplicon-rescue multiplex PCR amplified TCR alpha and beta CDR3s from RNA. TCRdb called the multiplex PCR reads again in MiXCR, with one record for every CDR3 protein. The table records around 180,000 distinct CDR3 sequences, approximately 40% of them present only once. Sequenced sample: glioma tissue, nonneoplastic brain tissue, or PBMCs (not recorded which). The receptor source for this set is a human donor with low-grade glioma or glioblastoma, undergoing nonglioma brain surgery, or in good health (not recorded which).

This clonotype has a count of ten or more. J is TRBJ2-7 and V is TRBV7-9; D possibly corresponds to TRBD1 (6 bases). The CDR3 length is 12 residues. The V end lost 5 bases, the J end lost 4 bases, and 9 bases lay between the germline ends. Germline CDR1 and CDR2: SEHNR and FQNEAQ (reference sequence). CDR3 DNA: TGTGCCAGCAGCCCGACAGGTTACGAGCAGTACTTC. As protein: CASSPTGYEQYF.

As concerns this clonotype: Just one base apart from a much larger clone, this may be a read error. The chain carries TRBV20-1 and TRBJ2-1; 8 bases are shared with TRBD2. Germline V gives CDR1 DFQATT, CDR2 SNEGSKA (reference sequence). The CDR3 runs to 16 residues. V shed 5 bases, J shed 7 bases, and the junction held 16 bases outside the gene matches. The CDR3 loop reads CSAQSGTRVGVNEQFF. Here the CDR3 DNA reads TGCAGTGCTCAATCCGGGACTAGGGTTGGGGTTAATGAGCAGTTCTTC.

This clonotype was detected many times. V is TRBV28 and J is TRBJ1-2; D is ambiguous. V shed 8 bases and J shed 5 bases, with 9 bases lying between them. This CDR3 is built from 11 residues. The germline V gene encodes CDR1 MDHEN and CDR2 SYDVKM. The DNA of the CDR3 is TGTGCCAGCTCGATTAATTATGGCTACACCTTC. It yields the protein CASSINYGYTF.

V gene TRBV12-3 or TRBV12-4 combines with J gene TRBJ2-2, with TRBD2 as a possible D gene (5 bases). This CDR3 is 15 amino acids long. The V end lost 6 bases, the J end lost 0 bases, and 11 bases lay between the germline ends. This CDR3 reads CASSSKDSNTGELFF. For the CDR3, the DNA is TGTGCCAGCAGCTCTAAGGACTCGAACACCGGGGAGCTGTTTTTT.